These 20 T cell receptor beta chains came from one sample sequenced in a study of blood T cell repertoires in COVID-19. Method: immunoSEQ multiplex PCR; TCRdb's copy keeps in-frame clones and lacks some. The sample lists over 120,000 clones, roughly three quarters seen once, with just under 2% in the top ten. The sequenced sample was peripheral blood. The receptors come from an older woman with acute or convalescent COVID-19.

In DNA, the CDR3 is TGCGCCAGCAAGGGAGAGGGGGCAGCAAAACTGTTTTTT. This sequence encodes CASKGEGAAKLFF. The J gene is TRBJ1-4, the V gene TRBV5-1; 7 bases are shared with TRBD1. Germline CDR1 SGHRS, CDR2 YFSETQ. The J segment lost 10 bases and the V segment lost 6 bases, leaving 9 bases of the junction unmatched. CDR3 size: 13 residues.

About this clone: A junction end diverges from the germline sequence, so it may reflect a read error. The chain uses TRBV14 and TRBJ2-1; the D gene is possibly TRBD1 (5 bases). This CDR3 is 15 amino acids long. The germline V gene has CDR1 SGHDN and CDR2 FVKESK. In DNA form, the CDR3 reads TGTGCCAGCGGCCAAGCCAACAGGCCCTACAATGAGCAGTTCTTC. Translation: CASGQANRPYNEQFF.

The V gene is TRBV6-5, the J gene TRBJ1-2, with 7 bases that match TRBD1. The CDR3 length is 14 residues. Germline assignment: CDR1 MNHEY and CDR2 SVGAGI. V lost 8 bases and J lost 0; bases outside the gene matches: 6. CDR3 loop: CASELDRPNYGYTF. In DNA, the CDR3 is TGTGCCAGCGAATTGGACAGGCCTAACTATGGCTACACCTTC.

The genes are TRBV18 and TRBJ2-2, with TRBD2 identical over 11 bases. V was pared by 8 bases and J by 5 bases, with 4 bases of the junction left unmatched. The CDR3 is made up of 14 amino acids. CDR1 KGHSH and CDR2 LQKENI come from the germline V gene. CDR3 residues: CASAGTSGTGELFF. The CDR3 DNA is TGTGCCAGCGCCGGGACTAGCGGAACCGGGGAGCTGTTTTTT. Based on the CDR3 plus reference TRBV18 and TRBJ2-2, the full variable domain is NAGVMQNPRHLVRRRGQEARLRCSPMKGHSHVYWYRQLPEEGLKFMVYLQKENIIDESGMPKERFSAEFPKEGPSILRIQQVVRGDSAAYFCASAGTSGTGELFFGEGSRLTVL.

The chain employs TRBV23-1 and TRBJ2-1, with 11 bases identical to TRBD2. TRBV23-1 is given ORF status, its function remaining uncertain. The V and J ends lost 8 bases and 3 bases, in that order; junction bases with no gene match: 9. The CDR3 loop spans 16 amino acids. In DNA, the CDR3 is TGCGCCAGCGGGACTAGCGGCGGGTATATCTACAATGAGCAGTTCTTC. This codes for CASGTSGGYIYNEQFF.

The rearrangement joins TRBV18 to TRBJ2-5, with D uncertain. Germline V gives CDR1 KGHSH, CDR2 LQKENI. The CDR3 has 13 residues. V lost 0 bases to trimming and J lost 2 bases, with 4 bases between them. The CDR3 region is CASSPPAQETQYF. As DNA, the CDR3 is TGTGCCAGCTCACCACCGGCTCAAGAGACCCAGTACTTC. Supplemented by reference TRBV18 and TRBJ2-5, the full variable domain reads NAGVMQNPRHLVRRRGQEARLRCSPMKGHSHVYWYRQLPEEGLKFMVYLQKENIIDESGMPKERFSAEFPKEGPSILRIQQVVRGDSAAYFCASSPPAQETQYFGPGTRLLVL.

The rearrangement joins TRBV7-6 to TRBJ1-1; D unclear. Trimming took 3 bases from V and 3 from J, leaving 8 bases between them. CDR3 length: 13 residues. The germline CDR1 and CDR2 sequences are SGHVS and FNYEAQ. CDR3 nucleotides: TGTGCCAGCAGCTTCCGCGGTTACACTGAAGCTTTCTTT. Translated: CASSFRGYTEAFF.

This clone was seen just once. The gene calls are TRBV11-2 and TRBJ1-1, with 9 bases lining up with TRBD1. The CDR3 is 18 residues long. Germline CDR1 is SGHAT and CDR2 is FQNNGV. V lost 5 bases to trimming and J lost 1 base; unmatched junction nucleotides: 14. The CDR3 loop is CASSLRLGQGIRNTEAFF. CDR3 in DNA: TGTGCCAGCAGCCTCCGCTTGGGACAGGGTATTCGGAACACTGAAGCTTTCTTT.

The chain uses TRBV28 and TRBJ1-5; 8 nucleotides align to TRBD1. Trimming at V came to 6 bases and at J to 2 bases, leaving 3 bases not matched to a gene. Per the germline V gene, CDR1 is MDHEN and CDR2 is SYDVKM. The CDR3 runs 14 residues. DNA of the CDR3: TGTGCCAGCAGGAAGACAGGGGGCAATCAGCCCCAGCATTTT. It yields the protein CASRKTGGNQPQHF.

The J gene is TRBJ2-4, the V gene TRBV2; TRBD2 matches at 14 bases. After removal of 3 bases from V and 15 bases from J, the junction contained 10 bases not matched to a gene. The CDR3 loop spans 15 amino acids. Germline V gives CDR1 SNHLY, CDR2 FYNNEI. CDR3 nucleotide sequence: TGTGCCAGCAGTGACCCGGGACTAGCGGGAGTCAAGGCGTACTTC. This codes for CASSDPGLAGVKAYF.

About this clone: Distinct nucleotide sequences in the sample also encode this CDR3. This chain joins TRBV5-1 and TRBJ2-1, with 10 bases lining up with TRBD2. This CDR3 is built from 15 residues. Germline V gene data show CDR1 as SGHRS and CDR2 as YFSETQ. The V gene end was trimmed by 3 bases and the J gene end by 2 bases; junction bases not matched to a gene: 2. Here the CDR3 reads CASSSTSGTYNEQFF. CDR3 coding DNA: TGCGCCAGCAGCTCCACTAGCGGGACCTACAATGAGCAGTTCTTC.

This clone was seen a few times. CDR3 protein: CASSLAAGVANYGYTF. CDR3 sequence (DNA): TGTGCCAGCAGCTTGGCCGCAGGGGTAGCTAACTATGGCTACACCTTC. The V call is TRBV5-4, the J call TRBJ1-2, with D tentatively TRBD1 (6 bases). Trimming removed 0 bases from V and 0 bases from J, with 12 bases in between. Germline CDR1 is SGHNT and CDR2 is YYREEE (reference sequence). This CDR3 comprises 16 residues.

This clone has a handful of counts. V gene TRBV4-1 combines with J gene TRBJ1-2; D remains ambiguous. The V end lost 4 bases, the J end lost 5 bases, and 23 bases lay between the germline ends. Germline V CDR1 and CDR2: MGHRA, YSYEKL. There are 17 residues in the CDR3. CDR3 loop: CASSPGPSGSSLYGYTF. CDR3 bases: TGCGCCAGCAGCCCAGGCCCCTCGGGGTCCAGTTTGTATGGCTACACCTTC.

The genes are TRBV10-3 and TRBJ1-2; 8 bases are a match to TRBD1. Germline V gives CDR1 ENHRY, CDR2 SYGVKD. The V segment lost 7 bases and the J segment 4 bases; nucleotides outside the gene matches: 5. The CDR3 spans 13 residues. CDR3 DNA: TGTGCCATCACGACAGGGGAAGGCTATGGCTACACCTTC. Amino acid sequence: CAITTGEGYGYTF.

The rearrangement joins TRBV7-9 to TRBJ2-4, with 9 positions matching TRBD1. The CDR3 has 19 amino acids. The V and J ends lost 5 bases and 5 bases, in that order; junction bases with no gene match: 19. CDR1 is SEHNR and CDR2 is FQNEAQ in the germline V gene (reference sequence). DNA of the CDR3: TGTGCCAGCAGCCCTACCGCTTCACCCGGGACAGGGATAGAAAACATTCAGTACTTC. Translating gives CASSPTASPGTGIENIQYF. The full variable domain, in which reference TRBV7-9 and TRBJ2-4 provide the parts outside the CDR3, is DTGVSQNPRHKITKRGQNVTFRCDPISEHNRLYWYRQTLGQGPEFLTYFQNEAQLEKSRLLSDRFSAERPKGSFSTLEIQRTEQGDSAMYLCASSPTASPGTGIENIQYFGAGTRLSVL.

The sample holds a few counts of this clone. The V and J genes are TRBV29-1 and TRBJ2-5; 9 positions agree with TRBD2. V dropped 5 bases and J dropped 4; count of bases not matched to a gene: 8. The CDR3 spans 14 residues. Germline-derived CDR1 and CDR2 are SQVTM and ANQGSEA. The CDR3 protein is CSVFLSGSAETQYF. Here the CDR3 DNA reads TGCAGCGTTTTTCTTAGCGGGAGTGCAGAGACCCAGTACTTC.

The chain recombines TRBV5-1 with TRBJ1-3; D uncertain. The CDR3 loop spans 13 amino acids. Germline V gene data show CDR1 as SGHRS and CDR2 as YFSETQ. The V and J ends lost 3 bases and 3 bases respectively, with 7 bases between them. CDR3 loop: CASSSTRGNTIYF. In DNA form, the CDR3 reads TGCGCCAGCAGCTCGACACGTGGAAACACCATATATTTT.

This clone was seen just once. The chain couples TRBV19 to TRBJ1-5; TRBD1 might be the D (6 bases). The ends were cut back, 7 bases at V and 0 bases at J, with 22 bases in the middle. This CDR3 region has 18 residues. Germline V lookup: CDR1 LNHDA, CDR2 SQIVND (reference sequence). CDR3 bases: TGTGCCAGTACCAAGGGGGGGCAGGGGTCTTATAGCAATCAGCCCCAGCATTTT. Translating gives CASTKGGQGSYSNQPQHF.

The chain links TRBV6-2 or TRBV6-3 to TRBJ2-1; perhaps TRBD2 as D (5 bases). The CDR3 runs 15 residues. The germline V and J ends were trimmed by 5 bases and 0 bases, with 11 bases remaining between them. CDR1 is MNHEY, CDR2 SVGEGT, per germline. CDR3 in amino acids: CASSPWTYSYNEQFF. CDR3 bases: TGTGCCAGCAGTCCCTGGACTTACTCCTACAATGAGCAGTTCTTC.

This chain uses TRBV2 with TRBJ2-5, with 10 bases lining up with TRBD2. With 5 bases clipped from V and 1 base from J, the junction kept 4 bases outside the gene matches. The germline gives CDR1 SNHLY, CDR2 FYNNEI. CDR3 length: 15 amino acids. CDR3 amino acids: CASSHLAGVQETQYF. CDR3 DNA: TGTGCCAGCAGTCACCTAGCGGGAGTCCAAGAGACCCAGTACTTC.